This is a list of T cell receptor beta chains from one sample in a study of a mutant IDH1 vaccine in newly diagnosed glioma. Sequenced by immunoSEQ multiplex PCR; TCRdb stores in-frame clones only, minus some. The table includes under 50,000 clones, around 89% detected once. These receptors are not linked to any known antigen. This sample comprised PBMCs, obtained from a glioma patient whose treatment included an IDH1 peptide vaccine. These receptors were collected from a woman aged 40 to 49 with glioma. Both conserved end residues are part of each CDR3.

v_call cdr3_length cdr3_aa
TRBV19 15 CASSAWDSINQPQHF
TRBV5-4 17 CASSLTGAGGWQETQYF
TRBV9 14 CASSAGLVGEKLFF
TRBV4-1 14 CASSQVNSNTEAFF
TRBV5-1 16 CASSPPGTGLSGELFF
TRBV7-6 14 CASSLGQSGETQYF
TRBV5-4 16 CASSRRAGRRGNEQFF
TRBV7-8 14 CASSSWQGSNGYTF
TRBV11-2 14 CASSPLQGRRQQYF
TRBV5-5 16 CASSLDSRGGNQPQHF
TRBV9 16 CASSPVRLAGKSEQFF
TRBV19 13 CASSIPPTGELFF
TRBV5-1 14 CASSLESKVGGYTF
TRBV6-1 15 CASRFLWGTYDEQFF
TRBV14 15 CASSQVGASTDTQYF
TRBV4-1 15 CASSQGWTDNQPQHF
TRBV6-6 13 CASSYGGNYEQYF
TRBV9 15 CASSERISSYNEQFF
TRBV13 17 CASSFDAGGYSNYGYTF
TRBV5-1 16 CASSEGLGSFYNEQFF
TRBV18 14 CASSLGQGGQPQHF
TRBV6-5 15 CASSYRQGGNQPQHF
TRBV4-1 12 CASSQDTGELFF
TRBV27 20 CASSLPVTSGSPGTKNIQYF
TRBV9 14 CASSVGGPNQPQHF
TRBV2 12 CASGQKQETQYF
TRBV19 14 CASKTLRGAGELFF
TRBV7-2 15 CASSSPGRGRQPQHF
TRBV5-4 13 CASSPQRRDTQYF
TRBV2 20 CASSTVPGTGISPRDYEQYF
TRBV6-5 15 CASSGDRGFGNTIYF
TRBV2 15 CASSFTSGSTGELFF